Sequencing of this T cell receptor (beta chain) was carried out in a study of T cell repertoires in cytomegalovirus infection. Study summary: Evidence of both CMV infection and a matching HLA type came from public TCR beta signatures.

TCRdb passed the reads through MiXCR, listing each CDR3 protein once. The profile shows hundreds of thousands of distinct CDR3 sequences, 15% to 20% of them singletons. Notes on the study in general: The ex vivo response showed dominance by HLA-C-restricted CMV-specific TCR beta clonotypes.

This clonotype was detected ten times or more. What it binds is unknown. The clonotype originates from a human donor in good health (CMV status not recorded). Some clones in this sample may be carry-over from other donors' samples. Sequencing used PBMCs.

CDR3 in amino acids: CASLGLAGYNEQFF. The CDR3 bases are TGTGCCAGCCTGGGACTAGCGGGCTACAATGAGCAGTTCTTC. The chain couples TRBV7-8 to TRBJ2-1; 12 bases fit TRBD2. The CDR3 is made up of 14 amino acids. Germline CDR1 SGHVS, CDR2 FQNEAQ. The trim removed 8 bases at V and 3 bases at J, leaving 2 bases unmatched.